These T cell receptor beta chains were read from a single sample in a study of shared clonotypes between healthy human individuals. The protocol was immunoSEQ multiplex PCR, while the TCRdb copy is restricted to in-frame clones and leaves out a portion. Counted here are 800,000 to 950,000 clones, around 96% occurring once; the ten biggest clones make up 0.2% to 0.25%. Input material: naive CD8+ T cells sorted from blood. All receptors come from a man aged 30 to 45 in good health. CDR3s include the opening cysteine and the closing phenylalanine or tryptophan. Fields, in order: D gene, clone size, J gene, V gene, CDR3 protein, CDR3 DNA. A D gene is named only where the DNA matches it firmly. A row's size may be missing; if present it is once, few, many or a size class.

NA,NA,TRBJ2-7,TRBV9,CASSVGAGGLTYEQYF,TGTGCCAGCAGCGTTGGAGCTGGGGGCTTAACCTACGAGCAGTACTTC
NA,NA,TRBJ2-1,TRBV6-4,CASTVCNEQFF,TGTGCCAGCACGGTATGCAATGAGCAGTTCTTC
NA,NA,TRBJ2-7,TRBV6-5,CASSYTLAESSYEQYF,TGTGCCAGCAGTTACACTCTGGCCGAGAGCTCCTACGAGCAGTACTTC
NA,NA,TRBJ2-4,TRBV5-4,CASSFQAMAKNIQYF,TGTGCCAGCAGCTTCCAGGCCATGGCCAAAAACATTCAGTACTTC
NA,NA,TRBJ2-2,TRBV7-9,CASSLALAGELFF,TGTGCCAGCAGCTTAGCTCTAGCCGGGGAGCTGTTTTTT
NA,NA,TRBJ2-3,TRBV12-5,CASGDSTAMVHTDTQYF,TGTGCTAGTGGGGACTCTACGGCTATGGTACACACAGATACGCAGTATTTT
NA,NA,TRBJ2-1,TRBV27,CASSLRQVNDEQFF,TGTGCCAGCAGTTTGCGACAGGTAAACGATGAGCAGTTCTTC
NA,NA,TRBJ1-2,TRBV15,CATSGLRLSNGYTF,TGTGCCACCAGCGGGCTCCGACTTAGCAATGGCTACACCTTC
NA,NA,TRBJ1-2,TRBV5-4,CASSFGTNVRGYTF,TGTGCCAGCAGCTTCGGGACCAACGTGAGGGGCTACACCTTC
NA,NA,TRBJ2-3,TRBV7-9,CASSRVGSLTYTQYF,TGTGCCAGCAGCAGAGTAGGGAGTCTCACATATACGCAGTATTTT
TRBD1,NA,TRBJ2-5,TRBV7-9,CASSLDPTGGRETQYF,TGTGCCAGCAGCTTAGACCCGACAGGGGGGCGGGAGACCCAGTACTTC
NA,NA,TRBJ1-1,TRBV5-1,CASSRDAMSMNTEAFF,TGCGCCAGCAGCCGGGACGCCATGAGTATGAACACTGAAGCTTTCTTT
TRBD2,NA,TRBJ2-2,TRBV7-8,CASSFPGLENTGELFF,TGTGCCAGCAGCTTTCCGGGACTAGAAAATACCGGGGAGCTGTTTTTT
NA,NA,TRBJ2-1,TRBV27,CASSHYNEQFF,TGTGCCAGCAGCCACTACAATGAGCAGTTCTTC
NA,NA,TRBJ2-1,TRBV7-8,CASSHEGHNEQFF,TGTGCCAGCAGTCACGAGGGGCACAATGAGCAGTTCTTC
NA,NA,TRBJ2-5,TRBV13,CASVSSTEGETQYF,TGTGCCAGCGTATCTAGCACCGAGGGGGAGACCCAGTACTTC
TRBD1,NA,TRBJ2-5,TRBV4-1,CASSQETGDDIGALETQYF,TGCGCCAGCAGCCAAGAGACAGGGGACGACATAGGGGCCCTGGAGACCCAGTACTTC
TRBD2,few,TRBJ2-5,TRBV9,CASSPRGPGTREKETQYF,TGTGCCAGCAGCCCCCGCGGTCCGGGGACTAGAGAAAAAGAGACCCAGTACTTC
NA,NA,TRBJ2-5,TRBV15,CATSRQAALEETQYF,TGTGCCACCAGCAGACAGGCCGCCCTAGAAGAGACCCAGTACTTC
TRBD2,NA,TRBJ2-1,TRBV7-9,CASSSSIAGPSYNEQFF,TGTGCCAGCAGCTCATCCATAGCGGGACCGTCCTACAATGAGCAGTTCTTC
NA,NA,TRBJ1-4,TRBV6-5,CASSFGRELFF,TGTGCCAGCAGTTTTGGGCGCGAACTGTTTTTT
TRBD1,NA,TRBJ2-7,TRBV6-1,CASSSRDRGSYEQYF,TGTGCCAGCAGCTCCCGGGACAGGGGGTCCTACGAGCAGTACTTC
TRBD1,NA,TRBJ2-3,TRBV29-1,CSVGRLTGVKDTQYF,TGCAGCGTTGGACGTCTGACAGGGGTTAAAGATACGCAGTATTTT
NA,once,TRBJ1-1,TRBV5-1,CASSPSGGLFEAFF,TGCGCCAGCAGCCCGTCCGGGGGGTTGTTTGAAGCTTTCTTT
NA,NA,TRBJ2-7,TRBV6-1,CASSAPSGGIYEQYF,TGTGCCAGCAGTGCCCCGTCCGGCGGGATCTACGAGCAGTACTTC
NA,NA,TRBJ2-6,TRBV10-3,CAISEPGSAGANVLTF,TGTGCCATCAGTGAACCGGGTAGCGCTGGGGCCAACGTCCTGACTTTC
NA,NA,TRBJ1-1,TRBV11-2,CASSLGGAFDGNTEAFF,TGTGCCAGCAGTTTGGGGGGGGCGTTTGATGGGAACACTGAAGCTTTCTTT
NA,once,TRBJ2-7,TRBV7-6,CASSPLAYEQYF,TGTGCCAGCAGCCCCCTGGCCTACGAGCAGTACTTC
TRBD1,NA,TRBJ2-7,TRBV16,CASSQSDRVEQYF,TGTGCCAGCAGCCAATCGGACAGGGTCGAGCAGTACTTC
NA,NA,TRBJ2-4,TRBV7-2,CASSLVDGLAKNIQYF,TGTGCCAGCAGCTTAGTTGATGGCCTAGCCAAAAACATTCAGTACTTC
NA,NA,TRBJ2-1,TRBV15,CATSREDGSYNEQFF,TGTGCCACCAGCAGAGAGGACGGGAGCTACAATGAGCAGTTCTTC
NA,NA,TRBJ2-7,TRBV7-2,CASSPESSSYEQYF,TGTGCCAGCAGCCCCGAAAGTAGCTCCTACGAGCAGTACTTC
NA,NA,TRBJ1-5,TRBV5-6,CASSLVGSSDGNQPQHF,TGTGCCAGCAGCTTGGTGGGTTCGTCCGACGGCAATCAGCCCCAGCATTTT
NA,NA,TRBJ1-3,TRBV29-1,CSVEGQTDSGNTIYF,TGCAGCGTTGAAGGACAGACCGACTCTGGAAACACCATATATTTT
TRBD2,NA,TRBJ2-3,TRBV19,CASTTAGRDTDTQYF,TGTGCCAGTACCACAGCGGGGAGGGACACAGATACGCAGTATTTT
TRBD2,NA,TRBJ2-1,TRBV14,CASSLRAGTAYNEQFF,TGTGCCAGCAGCCTGAGAGCGGGAACTGCCTACAATGAGCAGTTCTTC
TRBD2,NA,TRBJ2-2,TRBV7-6,CASSFDLGGGRANTGELFF,TGTGCCAGCAGCTTCGACTTAGGGGGCGGGAGGGCCAACACCGGGGAGCTGTTTTTT
NA,NA,TRBJ1-2,TRBV2,CASSESAGAYGYTF,TGTGCCAGCAGTGAATCGGCAGGGGCCTATGGCTACACCTTC
TRBD2,NA,TRBJ2-7,TRBV7-8,CASSSLGSSGLPYEQYF,TGTGCCAGCAGCTCCTTGGGGTCTAGCGGTCTACCCTACGAGCAGTACTTC